Shown below are 30 T cell receptor beta chains from a single sample sequenced in a study of cytomegalovirus exposure and HLA in healthy donors. Assay: immunoSEQ multiplex PCR; the TCRdb copy retains only in-frame clones and omits some. The data contain 110,000 to 150,000 clones, about 95% of them singletons. Sequencing was performed on PBMCs. These receptors all come from a man aged 18 to 29 in good health and CMV-seropositive.

The chain uses TRBV6-5 and TRBJ2-1; TRBD2 matches at 10 bases. This CDR3 is built from 15 residues. The V segment lost 6 bases and the J segment 7 bases; nucleotides outside the gene matches: 9. In germline, CDR1 is MNHEY, CDR2 SVGAGI. CDR3 sequence (DNA): TGTGCCAGCAGATGGCTAGCGGGAGAATCTAATGAGCAGTTCTTC. Amino acids: CASRWLAGESNEQFF.

V gene TRBV5-1 combines with J gene TRBJ2-5; TRBD2 agrees at 11 bases. This CDR3 spans 17 amino acids. Trimming cost V 7 bases and J 5 bases; bases outside gene matches: 16. Germline V gene sequence: CDR1 SGHRS, CDR2 YFSETQ. As DNA, the CDR3 is TGCGCCAGCCGCGCGGGAGATACTAGCGGGAGTTCGGAGACCCAGTACTTC. Protein sequence: CASRAGDTSGSSETQYF.

This clone was seen only once. The chain combines TRBV28 with TRBJ2-1, with TRBD2 identical over 7 bases. This CDR3 spans 14 amino acids. After removal of 9 bases from V and 8 bases from J, the junction contained 13 bases not matched to a gene. Per the germline V gene, CDR1 is MDHEN and CDR2 is SYDVKM. The CDR3 DNA sequence: TGTGCCAGTGGGCCCGTGACTAGCAGGGATGAGCAGTTCTTC. It codes for CASGPVTSRDEQFF. Together with reference TRBV28 and TRBJ2-1, the CDR3 gives the full variable domain: DVKVTQSSRYLVKRTGEKVFLECVQDMDHENMFWYRQDPGLGLRLIYFSYDVKMKEKGDIPEGYSVSREKKERFSLILESASTNQTSMYLCASGPVTSRDEQFFGPGTRLTVL.

This chain links TRBV4-2 with TRBJ1-2; the D gene is possibly TRBD1 (6 bases). The germline CDR1 and CDR2 sequences are LGHNA and YNFKEQ. There are 14 residues in the CDR3. V lost 0 bases and J lost 7, with 12 bases in between. This chain's CDR3 is CASSQERQGRGYTF. The CDR3 nucleotides are TGTGCCAGCAGCCAAGAGCGGCAGGGGCGTGGCTACACCTTC.

The CDR3 region is CASSSILAGGDPDTQYF. As DNA, the CDR3 is TGTGCCAGCAGCTCAATACTAGCGGGAGGGGACCCAGATACGCAGTATTTT. The V gene is TRBV9, the J gene TRBJ2-3, with 13 bases aligning to TRBD2. The germline V gene has CDR1 SGDLS and CDR2 YYNGEE. This CDR3 contains 17 residues. The ends lost 4 bases at V and 4 bases at J; junction bases unmatched: 9.

This sequence joins TRBV6-4 and TRBJ1-1; D remains unclear. Germline CDR1 and CDR2: MRHNA and SNTAGT. The CDR3 is 14 amino acids. V dropped 4 bases and J dropped 1 base, with 10 bases sitting between them. CDR3 bases: TGTGCCAGCAGTGCATCCCCGGGGAACACTGAAGCTTTCTTT. Protein sequence: CASSASPGNTEAFF.

This clone has only a few counts. The rearrangement links TRBV13 to TRBJ2-1; 10 bases are shared with TRBD1. Trimming removed 5 bases from V and 4 bases from J; junction bases left unmatched: 5. CDR1 and CDR2 (germline): PRHDT, FYEKMQ (reference sequence). There are 15 residues in the CDR3. The CDR3 DNA reads as TGTGCCAGCAGCCGTCGACAGGGGGCTTACAATGAGCAGTTCTTC. Protein: CASSRRQGAYNEQFF.

In DNA form, the CDR3 reads TGTGCCAGCAGAATTACAGGGGACTACGAGCAGTACTTC. The encoded protein is CASRITGDYEQYF. The chain combines TRBV6-1 with TRBJ2-7; 7 nucleotides agree with TRBD1. V lost 6 bases and J lost 3; bases outside the gene matches: 5. Germline V gives CDR1 MNHNS, CDR2 SASEGT. The CDR3 spans 13 residues.

The DNA for the CDR3 is TGTGCCAGCAGTTTTGGGACAGCCCTTTACGAGCAGTACTTC. This codes for CASSFGTALYEQYF. The J gene is TRBJ2-7, the V gene TRBV27; the match to TRBD1 covers 7 bases. The CDR3 consists of 14 residues. The trim removed 3 bases at V and 4 bases at J, leaving 6 bases unmatched. CDR1 MNHEY and CDR2 SMNVEV come from the germline V gene (reference sequence).

The chain is built from TRBV5-1 and TRBJ2-7; the match to TRBD1 covers 8 bases. The ends lost 3 bases at V and 3 bases at J; junction bases unmatched: 11. The CDR3 runs to 16 residues. CDR1 is SGHRS, CDR2 YFSETQ, per germline. The CDR3, as DNA: TGCGCCAGCAGCTCAATTTCAGGGGGCGCCGGCTACGAGCAGTACTTC. Amino acid sequence: CASSSISGGAGYEQYF.

This chain uses TRBV27 with TRBJ2-1; tentative D call: TRBD2 (5 bases). CDR3 size: 15 residues. Per germline, CDR1 MNHEY and CDR2 SMNVEV (reference sequence). The ends were cut back, 0 bases at V and 2 bases at J, with 8 bases in the middle. CDR3 residues: CASSLSEGTYNEQFF. The CDR3 nucleotides are TGTGCCAGCAGTTTATCAGAGGGAACCTACAATGAGCAGTTCTTC.

J is TRBJ1-2 and V is TRBV6-6, with unresolved D. The CDR3 length is 13 residues. Trimming removed 0 bases from V and 8 bases from J, with 10 bases in between. Germline CDR1 MNHNY, CDR2 SVGAGI (reference sequence). This chain's CDR3 is CASSYSSPQGYTF. In DNA form, the CDR3 reads TGTGCCAGCAGTTACTCAAGTCCTCAGGGCTACACCTTC.

The V and J genes are TRBV6-5 and TRBJ2-7, with 8 bases fitting TRBD1. V shed 6 bases, J shed 2 bases, and the junction held 9 bases outside the gene matches. The CDR3 length is 15 residues. In germline, CDR1 is MNHEY, CDR2 SVGAGI. The CDR3 sequence: CASRTTPGGPYEQYF. CDR3 bases: TGTGCCAGCAGAACCACTCCAGGGGGCCCCTACGAGCAGTACTTC.

The V gene is TRBV5-6, the J gene TRBJ1-4, with 9 bases aligning to TRBD1. There are 14 residues in the CDR3. Per the germline V gene, CDR1 is SGHDT and CDR2 is YYEEEE. V shed 2 bases, J shed 5 bases, and the junction held 1 base outside the gene matches. The CDR3 reads CASSLQGANEKLFF. The CDR3 region has the DNA TGTGCCAGCAGCTTACAGGGGGCGAATGAAAAACTGTTTTTT. The entire variable domain, with the rest obtained from reference TRBV5-6 and TRBJ1-4, is as follows: DAGVTQSPTHLIKTRGQQVTLRCSPKSGHDTVSWYQQALGQGPQFIFQYYEEEERQRGNFPDRFSGHQFPNYSSELNVNALLLGDSALYLCASSLQGANEKLFFGSGTQLSVL.

The chain joins TRBV9 to TRBJ2-6, with D possibly being TRBD2 (6 bases). Germline CDR1 reads SGDLS; CDR2 reads YYNGEE. V was trimmed by 4 bases and J by 1 base, leaving 15 bases between them. This CDR3 region has 17 residues. The CDR3 reads CASSPRTGGSGANVLTF. The CDR3 DNA reads as TGTGCCAGCAGCCCCCGGACTGGGGGGTCTGGGGCCAACGTCCTGACTTTC.

The chain uses TRBV6-1 and TRBJ2-7; TRBD1 agrees at 8 bases. Germline CDR1 reads MNHNS; CDR2 reads SASEGT. Trimming removed 4 bases from V and 3 bases from J; junction bases left unmatched: 5. CDR3 length equals 14 residues. DNA for the CDR3: TGTGCCAGCAGTGCTAGACAGGGGTTCTACGAGCAGTACTTC. Its translation: CASSARQGFYEQYF.

This chain joins TRBV19 and TRBJ1-1; weak D call: TRBD1 (6 bases). The CDR3 covers 14 residues. V lost 7 bases, J lost 8 bases, and 20 bases lay in between. Germline V gene lookup returns CDR1 LNHDA and CDR2 SQIVND (reference sequence). The CDR3 DNA reads as TGTGCCAGTACCATACCCCCGGGACATCGAGAAGCTTTCTTT. Amino acid sequence: CASTIPPGHREAFF.

V and J are TRBV4-1 and TRBJ2-5, with 10 bases matching TRBD2. This CDR3 has 14 amino acids. Germline CDR1 is MGHRA and CDR2 is YSYEKL. V was clipped by 5 bases and J by 5 bases; unmatched bases: 5. The CDR3 here is CASSESGRGETQYF. The CDR3 region has the DNA TGCGCCAGCAGCGAAAGCGGGAGGGGTGAGACCCAGTACTTC.

V gene TRBV5-1 combines with J gene TRBJ2-5; D ambiguous. V dropped 4 bases and J dropped 2 bases, with 3 bases sitting between them. The CDR3 is made up of 11 amino acids. Germline CDR1 reads SGHRS; CDR2 reads YFSETQ. CDR3 residues: CASSHQETQYF. CDR3 sequence (DNA): TGCGCCAGCAGCCATCAAGAGACCCAGTACTTC.

The chain couples TRBV27 to TRBJ2-5; D perhaps matches TRBD1 (5 bases). The DNA matches TRBJ2-7 better at its end, which makes the J call doubtful. The CDR3 extends over 14 amino acids. The germline CDR1 and CDR2 sequences are MNHEY and SMNVEV (reference sequence). Here the CDR3 reads CASSLSPGSNEQYF. CDR3 nucleotide sequence: TGTGCCAGCAGTTTATCACCAGGGTCCAACGAGCAGTACTTC.

The V gene is TRBV18, the J gene TRBJ2-7; TRBD1 might be the D (5 bases). CDR1 and CDR2 (germline): KGHSH, LQKENI. V was cut by 5 bases and J by 1 base, with 12 bases left in between. The CDR3 has 14 amino acids. The DNA of the CDR3 is TGTGCCAGCTCAGGGATGGACACATCCTACGAGCAGTACTTC. This gives the protein CASSGMDTSYEQYF.

CDR3 nucleotide sequence: TGTGCCAGCAGTTTTTGGGGGCTTGGAAACACCATATATTTT. It translates to CASSFWGLGNTIYF. The chain is built from TRBV28 and TRBJ1-3; possibly TRBD1 for D (6 bases). Trimming left V 3 bases short and J 3 bases short, with 9 bases between. CDR3 length equals 14 residues. The V gene's germline CDR1 is MDHEN and CDR2 SYDVKM. The whole variable domain, filled in from reference TRBV28 and TRBJ1-3, reads DVKVTQSSRYLVKRTGEKVFLECVQDMDHENMFWYRQDPGLGLRLIYFSYDVKMKEKGDIPEGYSVSREKKERFSLILESASTNQTSMYLCASSFWGLGNTIYFGEGSWLTVV.

V and J are TRBV13 and TRBJ2-3, with TRBD2 identical over 11 bases. The ends lost 5 bases at V and 3 bases at J; junction bases unmatched: 7. The CDR3 is 16 residues long. Germline V gene data show CDR1 as PRHDT and CDR2 as FYEKMQ (reference sequence). CDR3 region: CASSEGSGRATDTQYF. CDR3 nucleotide sequence: TGTGCCAGCAGCGAGGGTAGCGGGAGGGCAACAGATACGCAGTATTTT.

This sequence joins TRBV28 and TRBJ1-1, with 9 bases lining up with TRBD1. Germline CDR1 is MDHEN and CDR2 is SYDVKM. V shed 11 bases and J 4 bases; nucleotides not matched to a gene: 14. The CDR3 sequence is 15 residues long. As DNA, the CDR3 is TGTGCCGGAACAACAGGGGGCGCCGAGGGCACTGAAGCTTTCTTT. It translates to CAGTTGGAEGTEAFF.

The chain employs TRBV4-1 and TRBJ2-7, with a tentative D call TRBD2 (5 bases). Germline values: CDR1 MGHRA, CDR2 YSYEKL. The CDR3 consists of 16 residues. Trimming pared 4 bases from V and 3 bases from J, leaving 19 bases between. CDR3 sequence: CASSPRFGPRVYEQYF. In nucleotides, the CDR3 is TGCGCCAGCAGCCCTCGCTTTGGCCCGAGGGTCTACGAGCAGTACTTC.

V is TRBV30 and J is TRBJ2-2; 8 bases match TRBD2. Trimming cost V 7 bases and J 1 base; bases outside gene matches: 8. CDR3 length: 15 residues. Germline CDR1 reads GTSNPN; CDR2 reads SVGIG (reference sequence). The DNA of the CDR3 is TGTGCCTCCTACGGGGGGGCCCGGAACACCGGGGAGCTGTTTTTT. Its protein is CASYGGARNTGELFF.

This clone was found once. This sequence joins TRBV28 and TRBJ2-6; D not resolved. The germline CDR1 and CDR2 sequences are MDHEN and SYDVKM. V lost 7 bases and J lost 13, with 17 bases in between. The CDR3 runs 13 residues. CDR3 protein: CASNVGLRTVLTF. In DNA form, the CDR3 reads TGTGCCAGCAACGTTGGCCTCCGCACGGTCCTGACTTTC.

This chain connects TRBV30 to TRBJ1-5, with 8 bases that match TRBD1. With 3 bases clipped from V and 9 bases from J, the junction kept 7 bases outside the gene matches. This CDR3 comprises 13 residues. Germline-derived CDR1 and CDR2 are GTSNPN and SVGIG (reference sequence). CDR3 nucleotide sequence: TGTGCCTGGAGGAGACAGGGGTTGGGGCCCCAGCATTTT. As protein: CAWRRQGLGPQHF.

The chain combines TRBV4-2 with TRBJ2-6; maybe TRBD1 (6 bases). In germline, CDR1 is LGHNA, CDR2 YNFKEQ. Trimming stripped 1 base from V and 0 bases from J, with 13 bases between. The CDR3 has 18 residues. This CDR3 is CASSQVAGATSGANVLTF. CDR3 DNA sequence: TGTGCCAGCAGCCAAGTGGCAGGGGCCACCTCTGGGGCCAACGTCCTGACTTTC.

This clone occurred once. V is TRBV7-9 and J is TRBJ1-1; D may be TRBD1 (5 bases). The CDR3 spans 15 residues. The germline V and J ends were trimmed by 5 bases and 0 bases, with 13 bases remaining between them. From germline, CDR1 is SEHNR and CDR2 FQNEAQ (reference sequence). The CDR3 DNA sequence: TGTGCCAGCAGCATGGACACCGGCCTGAACACTGAAGCTTTCTTT. This sequence encodes CASSMDTGLNTEAFF. The complete variable domain, with remaining parts taken from reference TRBV7-9 and TRBJ1-1, reads DTGVSQNPRHKITKRGQNVTFRCDPISEHNRLYWYRQTLGQGPEFLTYFQNEAQLEKSRLLSDRFSAERPKGSFSTLEIQRTEQGDSAMYLCASSMDTGLNTEAFFGQGTRLTVV.